The 13 T cell receptor beta chains reported below all come from one sample, sequenced in a study of Tregs in tolerant kidney transplant recipients. This table comes from immunoSEQ multiplex PCR, and its TCRdb copy is limited to in-frame clones, with some not included. The profile shows over 60,000 clones, roughly 89% of them singletons. Sequencing used CD4+ T cells from blood. The receptors originated from a human donor in good health.

The rearrangement links TRBV7-2 to TRBJ2-7; 8 bases agree with TRBD1. Germline CDR1 is SGHTA and CDR2 is FQGNSA. The CDR3 runs to 17 residues. Losses at the gene ends were 1 base for V and 2 bases for J; bases not matched to a gene: 10. The CDR3 DNA sequence: TGTGCCAGCAGCTTAGTGATCGACAGGGGTTGGGCCTACGAGCAGTACTTC. It specifies CASSLVIDRGWAYEQYF.

The rearrangement joins TRBV5-5 to TRBJ2-5; D is unresolved. V gave up 1 base and J gave up 5 bases, with 15 bases separating them. CDR1 is SGHKS, CDR2 YYEKEE, per germline (reference sequence). The length of the CDR3 is 15 residues. CDR3 residues: CASSLPVGLGETQYF. The CDR3, as DNA: TGTGCCAGCAGCTTGCCTGTGGGCCTGGGGGAGACCCAGTACTTC. Variable domain in full (rest from reference TRBV5-5 and TRBJ2-5): DAGVTQSPTHLIKTRGQQVTLRCSPISGHKSVSWYQQVLGQGPQFIFQYYEKEERGRGNFPDRFSARQFPNYSSELNVNALLLGDSALYLCASSLPVGLGETQYFGPGTRLLVL.

This clone is a singleton in its sample. This chain connects TRBV6-1 to TRBJ2-7; D is perhaps TRBD1 (5 bases). Germline V gene data show CDR1 as MNHNS and CDR2 as SASEGT. This CDR3 has 11 residues. V dropped 6 bases and J dropped 5 bases, with 8 bases sitting between them. The CDR3 nucleotides read TGTGCCAGCAGCCGCAGGGACGAGCAGTACTTC. Protein: CASSRRDEQYF.

The sample holds one count of this clone. The gene calls are TRBV5-5 and TRBJ1-2; D call uncertain. This CDR3 has 16 residues. V was clipped by 4 bases and J by 4 bases, with 20 bases between them. Germline CDR1 reads SGHKS; CDR2 reads YYEKEE (reference sequence). The CDR3 DNA sequence: TGTGCCAGCAGCCCGGTGCAGGATTCGCTGGGCTATGGCTACACCTTC. It is translated as CASSPVQDSLGYGYTF. The variable domain in full, with the rest retrieved from reference TRBV5-5 and TRBJ1-2, is DAGVTQSPTHLIKTRGQQVTLRCSPISGHKSVSWYQQVLGQGPQFIFQYYEKEERGRGNFPDRFSARQFPNYSSELNVNALLLGDSALYLCASSPVQDSLGYGYTFGSGTRLTVV.

The chain employs TRBV12-5 and TRBJ2-3; D assignment may be TRBD1 or TRBD2 (5 bases each). This CDR3 spans 14 amino acids. Trimming cost V 6 bases and J 9 bases, with 19 bases left between them. CDR1 is LGHNT and CDR2 is FRNRAP in the germline V gene. The CDR3 reads CASGGPLVGETQYF. DNA for the CDR3: TGTGCTAGTGGCGGTCCTCTCGTGGGGGAAACGCAGTATTTT.

This chain connects TRBV18 to TRBJ1-1; D unresolved. The V and J ends lost 3 bases and 0 bases respectively, with 8 bases between them. The CDR3 totals 14 residues. Germline V gene sequence: CDR1 KGHSH, CDR2 LQKENI. CDR3 nucleotide sequence: TGTGCCAGCTCACCCGGGCGACTGAACACTGAAGCTTTCTTT. Protein: CASSPGRLNTEAFF.

V is TRBV6-5 and J is TRBJ1-3; D gene unclear. Trimming removed 5 bases at V and 3 bases at J, with 8 bases between. The CDR3 is 13 amino acids. Germline values: CDR1 MNHEY, CDR2 SVGAGI. The CDR3: CASSTPYGNTIYF. The CDR3 DNA follows: TGTGCCAGCAGTACCCCCTATGGAAACACCATATATTTT.

The chain is built from TRBV7-2 and TRBJ1-1, with D unclear. In germline, CDR1 is SGHTA, CDR2 FQGNSA. This CDR3 is 13 amino acids long. V was pared by 1 base and J by 6 bases, with 9 bases between. The CDR3 region has the DNA TGTGCCAGCAGCTTAGAGTGGGCGTCTGAAGCTTTCTTT. Amino acid sequence: CASSLEWASEAFF. The full variable domain, in which reference TRBV7-2 and TRBJ1-1 provide the parts outside the CDR3, is GAGVSQSPSNKVTEKGKDVELRCDPISGHTALYWYRQSLGQGLEFLIYFQGNSAPDKSGLPSDRFSAERTGGSVSTLTIQRTQQEDSAVYLCASSLEWASEAFFGQGTRLTVV.

CDR3 in DNA: TGTGCCAGCAGCACTACTAGCGGAGCGTCCTACGAGCAGTACTTC. Encoded protein: CASSTTSGASYEQYF. The chain joins TRBV11-2 to TRBJ2-7, with 8 positions matching TRBD2. Per germline, CDR1 SGHAT and CDR2 FQNNGV. Trimming took 5 bases from V and 1 from J; bases not matched to a gene: 7. This CDR3 has 15 amino acids.

V usage is TRBV30 and J usage is TRBJ1-2; D gene ambiguous. The length of the CDR3 is 12 residues. Germline loops: CDR1 GTSNPN, CDR2 SVGIG (reference sequence). Trimming pared 2 bases from V and 8 bases from J, leaving 12 bases between. The CDR3 loop reads CAWSRPLGGYTF. In DNA, the CDR3 is TGTGCCTGGAGTCGGCCCCTCGGAGGCTACACCTTC.

V and J are TRBV2 and TRBJ2-3; D not resolved. The ends were cut back, 7 bases at V and 3 bases at J, with 11 bases in the middle. Germline V gene sequence: CDR1 SNHLY, CDR2 FYNNEI. The length of the CDR3 is 13 residues. The CDR3 reads CASTGRRTDTQYF. In DNA form, the CDR3 reads TGTGCCAGCACCGGAAGAAGGACAGATACGCAGTATTTT.

The V gene is TRBV9, the J gene TRBJ1-1, with unresolved D. This CDR3 has 12 amino acids. The germline V gene encodes CDR1 SGDLS and CDR2 YYNGEE. Between the trimmed V and J ends, which lost 5 bases and 3 bases, there was a span of 8 bases. The CDR3: CASRSGDTEAFF. CDR3 DNA sequence: TGTGCCAGCAGGAGCGGCGACACTGAAGCTTTCTTT.

In its sample, this clone was seen a few times. The chain links TRBV12-5 to TRBJ1-3; D gene unclear. There are 17 residues in the CDR3. Germline CDR1 LGHNT, CDR2 FRNRAP. V shed 6 bases and J shed 2 bases, with 20 bases lying between them. CDR3 sequence (DNA): TGTGCTAGTGGCTCCCCCCGCCTATTTGGGGCTGGAAACACCATATATTTT. It yields the protein CASGSPRLFGAGNTIYF.